The clone carrying this T cell receptor beta chain was counted between two and nine times. Donor samples were obtained from healthy Caucasian individuals from Russia, aged about 6 to 95. Every donor contributed around 10 milliliters of peripheral blood by blood draw. These data belong to a study of blood T cells in healthy people across ages. The second PCR ran about 6 to 11 cycles with a sample-barcoded 5' primer and J-beta primers. With 12 random nucleotides, a template-switch adaptor tagged each individual cDNA molecule. Via MiXCR, TCRdb re-called the 5' RACE reads, giving one row per CDR3 protein. Of about 800,000 distinct CDR3 sequences in the sample, 35% to 50% were seen once. The CDR3 loop spans 15 amino acids. Trimming took 2 bases from V and 9 from J, leaving 17 bases between them. Germline values: CDR1 MDHEN, CDR2 SYDVKM.

The chain is built from TRBV28 and TRBJ2-1, with D possibly TRBD2 on 8 matching bases. The sample taken for sequencing was blood. This clonotype was obtained from a man older than 75 in good health. CDR3 sequence: CASSLTTGGGCEQFF. CDR3 nucleotides: TGTGCCAGCAGTTTAACGACGGGAGGGGGCTGTGAGCAGTTCTTC.